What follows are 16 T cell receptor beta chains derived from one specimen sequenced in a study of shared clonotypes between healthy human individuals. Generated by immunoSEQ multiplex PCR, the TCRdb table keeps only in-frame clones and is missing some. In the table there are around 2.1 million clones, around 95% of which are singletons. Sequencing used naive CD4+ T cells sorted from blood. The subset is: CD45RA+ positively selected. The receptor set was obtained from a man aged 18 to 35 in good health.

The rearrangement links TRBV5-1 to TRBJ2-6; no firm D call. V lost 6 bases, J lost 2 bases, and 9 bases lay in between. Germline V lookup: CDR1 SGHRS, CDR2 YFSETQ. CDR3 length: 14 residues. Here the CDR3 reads CASIPIPGANVLTF. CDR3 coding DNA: TGCGCCAGCATCCCCATCCCTGGGGCCAACGTCCTGACTTTC.

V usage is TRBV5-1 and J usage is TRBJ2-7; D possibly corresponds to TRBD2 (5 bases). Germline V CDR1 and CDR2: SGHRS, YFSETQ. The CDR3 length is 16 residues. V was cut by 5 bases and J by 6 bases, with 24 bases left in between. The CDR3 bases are TGCGCCAGCAGTTTCGGGAACAAACCGTTCCAAGGCGAGCAGTACTTC. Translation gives CASSFGNKPFQGEQYF. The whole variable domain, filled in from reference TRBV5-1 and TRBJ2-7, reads KAGVTQTPRYLIKTRGQQVTLSCSPISGHRSVSWYQQTPGQGLQFLFEYFSETQRNKGNFPGRFSGRQFSNSRSEMNVSTLELGDSALYLCASSFGNKPFQGEQYFGPGTRLTVT.

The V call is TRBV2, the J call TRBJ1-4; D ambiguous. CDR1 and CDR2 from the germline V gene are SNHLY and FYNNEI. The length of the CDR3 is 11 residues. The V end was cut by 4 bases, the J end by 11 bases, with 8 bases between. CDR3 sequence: CASSVGQKLFF. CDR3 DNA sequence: TGTGCCAGCAGTGTGGGTCAGAAACTGTTTTTT.

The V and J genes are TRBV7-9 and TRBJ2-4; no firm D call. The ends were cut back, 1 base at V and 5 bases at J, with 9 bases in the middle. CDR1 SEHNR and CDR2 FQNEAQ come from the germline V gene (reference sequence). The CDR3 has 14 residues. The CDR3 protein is CASSLVQGQNIQYF. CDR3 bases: TGTGCCAGCAGCTTAGTTCAAGGCCAAAACATTCAGTACTTC.

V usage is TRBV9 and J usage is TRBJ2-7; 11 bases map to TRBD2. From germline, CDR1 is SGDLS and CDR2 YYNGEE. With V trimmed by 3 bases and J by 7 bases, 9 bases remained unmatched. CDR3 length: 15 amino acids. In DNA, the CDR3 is TGTGCCAGCAGCGGTACTAGCGGGAGTTTTGGGGAGCAGTACTTC. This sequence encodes CASSGTSGSFGEQYF.

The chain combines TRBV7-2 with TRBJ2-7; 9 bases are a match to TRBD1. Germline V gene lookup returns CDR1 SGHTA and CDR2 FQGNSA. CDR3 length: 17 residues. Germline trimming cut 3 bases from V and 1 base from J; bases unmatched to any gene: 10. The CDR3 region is CASSLDGGTGNSYEQYF. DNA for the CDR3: TGTGCCAGCAGCTTGGACGGCGGGACAGGGAATTCCTACGAGCAGTACTTC.

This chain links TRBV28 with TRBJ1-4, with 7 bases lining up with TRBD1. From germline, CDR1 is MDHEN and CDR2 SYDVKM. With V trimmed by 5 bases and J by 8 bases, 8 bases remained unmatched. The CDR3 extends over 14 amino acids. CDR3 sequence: CASSPRQGWEKLFF. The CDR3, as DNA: TGTGCCAGCAGTCCCCGACAGGGTTGGGAAAAACTGTTTTTT.

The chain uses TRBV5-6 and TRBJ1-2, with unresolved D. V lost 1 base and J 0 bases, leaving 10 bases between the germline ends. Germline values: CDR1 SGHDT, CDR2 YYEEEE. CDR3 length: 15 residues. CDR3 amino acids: CASSLIRAPNYGYTF. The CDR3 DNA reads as TGTGCCAGCAGCTTGATTAGGGCCCCTAACTATGGCTACACCTTC.

The CDR3 protein is CASSYSAGGRTQYF. In nucleotides, the CDR3 is TGTGCCAGCAGTTACTCTGCGGGAGGGCGGACCCAGTACTTC. The chain carries TRBV6-6 and TRBJ2-5; 9 bases align to TRBD2. V lost 0 bases and J lost 7; bases outside the gene matches: 3. This CDR3 region has 14 residues. Germline CDR1 and CDR2: MNHNY and SVGAGI (reference sequence).

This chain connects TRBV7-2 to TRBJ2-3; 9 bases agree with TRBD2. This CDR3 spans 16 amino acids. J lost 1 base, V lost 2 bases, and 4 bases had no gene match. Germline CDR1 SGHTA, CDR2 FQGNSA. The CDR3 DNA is TGTGCCAGCAGCTTAAGTAGCGGGAGTGGCACAGATACGCAGTATTTT. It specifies CASSLSSGSGTDTQYF.

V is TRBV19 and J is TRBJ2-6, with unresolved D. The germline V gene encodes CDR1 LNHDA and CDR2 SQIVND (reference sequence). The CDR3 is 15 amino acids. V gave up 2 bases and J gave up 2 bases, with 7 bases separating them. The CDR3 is CASSISGPGANVLTF. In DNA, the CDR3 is TGTGCCAGTAGTATATCCGGCCCTGGGGCCAACGTCCTGACTTTC.

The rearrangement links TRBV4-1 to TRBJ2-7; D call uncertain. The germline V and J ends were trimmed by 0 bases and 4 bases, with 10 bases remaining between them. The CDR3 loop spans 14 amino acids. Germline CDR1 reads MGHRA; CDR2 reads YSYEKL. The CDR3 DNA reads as TGCGCCAGCAGCCAAGATGTCGTGGATTACGAGCAGTACTTC. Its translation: CASSQDVVDYEQYF.

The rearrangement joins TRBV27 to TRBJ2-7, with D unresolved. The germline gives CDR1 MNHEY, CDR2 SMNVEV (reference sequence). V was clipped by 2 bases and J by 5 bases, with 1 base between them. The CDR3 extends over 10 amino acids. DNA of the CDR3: TGTGCCAGCAGTTTAAACGAGCAGTACTTC. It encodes CASSLNEQYF.

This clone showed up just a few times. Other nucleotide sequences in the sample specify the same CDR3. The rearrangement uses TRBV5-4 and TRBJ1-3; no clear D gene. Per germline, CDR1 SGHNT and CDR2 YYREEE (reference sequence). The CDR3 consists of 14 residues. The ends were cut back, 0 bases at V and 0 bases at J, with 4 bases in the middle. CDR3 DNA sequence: TGTGCCAGCAGCTTGGGGGGCTCTGGAAACACCATATATTTT. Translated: CASSLGGSGNTIYF.

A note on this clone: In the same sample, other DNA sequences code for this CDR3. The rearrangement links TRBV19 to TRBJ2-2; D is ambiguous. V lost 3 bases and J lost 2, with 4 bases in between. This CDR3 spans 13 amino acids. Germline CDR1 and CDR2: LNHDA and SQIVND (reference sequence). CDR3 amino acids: CASSILNTGELFF. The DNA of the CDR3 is TGTGCCAGTAGTATTCTCAACACCGGGGAGCTGTTTTTT.

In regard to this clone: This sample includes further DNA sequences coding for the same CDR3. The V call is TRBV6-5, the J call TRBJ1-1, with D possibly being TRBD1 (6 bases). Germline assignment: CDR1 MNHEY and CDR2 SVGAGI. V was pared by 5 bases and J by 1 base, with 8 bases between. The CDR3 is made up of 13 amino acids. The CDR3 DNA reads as TGTGCCAGCAGTCAGGGGCGGAACACTGAAGCTTTCTTT. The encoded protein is CASSQGRNTEAFF.